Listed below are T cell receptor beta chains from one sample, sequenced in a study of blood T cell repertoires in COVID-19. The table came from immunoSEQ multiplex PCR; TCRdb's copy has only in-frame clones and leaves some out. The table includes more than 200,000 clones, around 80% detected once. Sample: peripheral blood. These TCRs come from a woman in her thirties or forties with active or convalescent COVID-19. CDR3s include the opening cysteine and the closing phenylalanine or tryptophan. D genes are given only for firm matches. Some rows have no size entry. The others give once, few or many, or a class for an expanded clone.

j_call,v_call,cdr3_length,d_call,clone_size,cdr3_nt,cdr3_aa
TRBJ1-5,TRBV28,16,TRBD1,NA,TGTGCCAGCATATATTCAGGGGGCGCGGGAAATCAGCCCCAGCATTTT,CASIYSGGAGNQPQHF
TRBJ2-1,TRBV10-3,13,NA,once,TGTGCCATCAGTGGAGGCAGTCACAATGAGCAGTTCTTC,CAISGGSHNEQFF
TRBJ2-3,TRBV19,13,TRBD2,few,TGTGCCAGTAGGGTAGCGGGGGCAGATACGCAGTATTTT,CASRVAGADTQYF
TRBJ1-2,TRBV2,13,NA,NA,TGTGCCAGCAAATTGGAGGGGCTGAATGGCTACACCTTC,CASKLEGLNGYTF
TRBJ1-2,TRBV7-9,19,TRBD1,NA,TGTGCCAGCAGCTTACCAACGGGAGGGACAGGGGTTCTGAACTATGGCTACACCTTC,CASSLPTGGTGVLNYGYTF
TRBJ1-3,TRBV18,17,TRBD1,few,TGTGCCAGCTCACTCTCCGGGACAGGCTTCTCTGGAAACACCATATATTTT,CASSLSGTGFSGNTIYF
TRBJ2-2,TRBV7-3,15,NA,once,TGTGCCAGCAGCTTGACTCCTCAAACCACCGGGGAGCTGTTTTTT,CASSLTPQTTGELFF
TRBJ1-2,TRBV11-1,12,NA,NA,TGTGCCAGCAGCTCCCGGGGAGATGGCTACACCTTC,CASSSRGDGYTF
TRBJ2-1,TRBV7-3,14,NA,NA,TGTGCCAGCAGCTCCGGTTCAAGAGGCCATGAGCAGTTCTTC,CASSSGSRGHEQFF
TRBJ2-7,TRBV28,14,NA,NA,TGTGCCAGCAGTACCTTGGGGAGATACTACGAGCAGTACTTC,CASSTLGRYYEQYF
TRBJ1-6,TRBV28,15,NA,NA,TGTGCCAGCAGTTCACACACACCAAATAATTCACCCCTCCACTTT,CASSSHTPNNSPLHF
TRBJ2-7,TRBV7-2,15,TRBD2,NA,TGTGCCAGCAGCTTAGAAAGCGGGGGCCCCTACGAGCAGTACTTC,CASSLESGGPYEQYF
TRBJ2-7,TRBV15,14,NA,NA,TGTGCCACCAGAGGGACAATCGAAGGGAGTGAGCAGTACTTC,CATRGTIEGSEQYF
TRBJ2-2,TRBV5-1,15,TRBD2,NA,TGCGCCAGCAAACGGACTAGCGGGGATACCGGGGAGCTGTTTTTT,CASKRTSGDTGELFF
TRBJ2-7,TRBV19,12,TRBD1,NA,TGCCCTTGGACAGGGGGTCTCGACGAGCAGTACTTC,CPWTGGLDEQYF
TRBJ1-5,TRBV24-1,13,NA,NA,TGTGCCACCGCAGGGGTTGGGAGTCAGCCCCAGCATTTT,CATAGVGSQPQHF